This passage covers 14 T cell receptor beta chains from one sample sequenced in a study of PD-1 blockade in classical Hodgkin lymphoma. TCRdb's copy holds only in-frame clones and misses some; the assay was immunoSEQ multiplex PCR. The sample has about 36,000 clones; roughly two thirds are singletons. In every patient, relapse followed autologous stem cell transplantation, while exposure to brentuximab vedotin differed. This specimen consisted of peripheral blood mononuclear cells (PBMCs), obtained before the second cycle of nivolumab. These receptors all come from a human donor with classical Hodgkin lymphoma.

This chain uses TRBV19 with TRBJ1-4, with TRBD1 matching 8 bases. The germline V gene has CDR1 LNHDA and CDR2 SQIVND (reference sequence). The CDR3 loop spans 15 amino acids. V shed 6 bases and J 3 bases; nucleotides not matched to a gene: 6. The CDR3 bases are TGTGCCAGTAGAGGACAGGGCCTGGCTAATGAAAAACTGTTTTTT. This codes for CASRGQGLANEKLFF.

V is TRBV21-1 and J is TRBJ1-2; TRBD1 was called by the table and not checked on the DNA. TRBV21-1 is reported as a pseudogene. CDR3 length: 16 residues. The CDR3 nucleotides are TGTGCCAGCAGCAAAGAAGGGACTGACAGGGACTATGGCTACACCTTC. Its protein is CASSKEGTDRDYGYTF.

V is TRBV28 and J is TRBJ1-2; 8 bases agree with TRBD1. This CDR3 comprises 13 residues. J gave up 5 bases and V 6 bases, and 5 bases lay outside the gene matches. The germline gives CDR1 MDHEN, CDR2 SYDVKM. DNA for the CDR3: TGTGCCAGCAGGGGGACAGGAGTATATGGCTACACCTTC. The encoded protein is CASRGTGVYGYTF.

This clone has more than one count but fewer than ten. V gene TRBV10-3 combines with J gene TRBJ2-1; tentative D call: TRBD1 (8 bases). The CDR3 contains 15 residues. The germline gives CDR1 ENHRY, CDR2 SYGVKD. V shed 1 base and J shed 5 bases, with 12 bases lying between them. The CDR3 bases are TGTGCCATCAGTGAGTTTACAGGGGGGGACAATGAGCAGTTCTTC. This encodes CAISEFTGGDNEQFF.

This rearrangement joins TRBV2 to TRBJ2-5; 8 bases line up with TRBD1. This CDR3 is built from 13 residues. The germline CDR1 and CDR2 sequences are SNHLY and FYNNEI. After removal of 5 bases from V and 5 bases from J, the junction contained 4 bases not matched to a gene. This chain's CDR3 is CASSRTGKETQYF. The DNA of the CDR3 is TGTGCCAGCAGTCGGACAGGGAAGGAGACCCAGTACTTC.

This clone was seen a few times. V gene TRBV5-1 combines with J gene TRBJ1-2; D is unresolved. V lost 0 bases and J lost 7, with 7 bases in between. The CDR3 extends over 12 amino acids. In germline, CDR1 is SGHRS, CDR2 YFSETQ. CDR3 DNA sequence: TGCGCCAGCAGCTTGGGGGAAGCTGGCTACACCTTC. It is translated as CASSLGEAGYTF.

The table lists this clone with a count of one. This chain links TRBV7-2 with TRBJ1-2; D remains unclear. Germline CDR1 SGHTA, CDR2 FQGNSA. The length of the CDR3 is 13 residues. Between the trimmed V and J ends, which lost 1 base and 0 bases, there was a span of 3 bases. DNA for the CDR3: TGTGCCAGCAGCTTAGTTGCTAACTATGGCTACACCTTC. Protein product: CASSLVANYGYTF.

CDR3 amino acids: CASSQAPPAGDRVYGYTF. Written as DNA, the CDR3 is TGCGCCAGCAGCCAAGCACCCCCAGCAGGGGATCGAGTCTATGGCTACACCTTC. The chain couples TRBV4-1 to TRBJ1-2; TRBD1 might be the D (6 bases). The germline V gene encodes CDR1 MGHRA and CDR2 YSYEKL. The CDR3 totals 18 residues. Trimming left V 1 base short and J 4 bases short, with 22 bases between.

This chain connects TRBV10-3 to TRBJ2-1; 7 nucleotides align to TRBD1. The V gene's germline CDR1 is ENHRY and CDR2 SYGVKD. Germline trimming cut 4 bases from V and 4 bases from J; bases unmatched to any gene: 4. This CDR3 comprises 14 residues. The CDR3 DNA reads as TGTGCCATCAGTGGAGGGGACAGATACAATGAGCAGTTCTTC. Translated: CAISGGDRYNEQFF.

This clone was detected only a few times. The chain employs TRBV5-1 and TRBJ1-5; maybe TRBD1 (6 bases). In germline, CDR1 is SGHRS, CDR2 YFSETQ. This CDR3 comprises 15 residues. Trimming removed 0 bases from V and 6 bases from J, with 13 bases in between. CDR3 in DNA: TGCGCCAGCAGCTTGGCTCCGGGGGCCGGTCAGCCCCAGCATTTT. As protein: CASSLAPGAGQPQHF.

The V and J genes are TRBV30 and TRBJ2-1; D uncertain. Trimming took 0 bases from V and 11 from J, leaving 11 bases between them. Looked up from germline, CDR1 is GTSNPN and CDR2 is SVGIG (reference sequence). The CDR3 sequence is 12 residues long. This chain's CDR3 is CAWSVAATKQFF. CDR3 coding DNA: TGTGCCTGGAGTGTTGCAGCAACCAAGCAGTTCTTC.

V is TRBV5-5 and J is TRBJ1-2; no definite D call. The germline V gene has CDR1 SGHKS and CDR2 YYEKEE (reference sequence). The CDR3 runs 14 residues. V was trimmed by 6 bases and J by 2 bases, leaving 14 bases between them. The CDR3: CASNPGWQNYGYTF. In nucleotides, the CDR3 is TGTGCCAGCAACCCGGGGTGGCAGAACTATGGCTACACCTTC.

In this sample, this clone turned up a few times. This sequence joins TRBV2 and TRBJ2-7, with 7 bases aligning to TRBD1. V was clipped by 6 bases and J by 4 bases; unmatched bases: 12. This CDR3 is built from 15 residues. Germline V gives CDR1 SNHLY, CDR2 FYNNEI. CDR3 protein: CASRLTTGPYYEQYF. CDR3 nucleotide sequence: TGTGCCAGCAGACTTACGACAGGGCCGTATTACGAGCAGTACTTC.

This chain links TRBV18 with TRBJ1-3, with TRBD1 matching 8 bases. Per the germline V gene, CDR1 is KGHSH and CDR2 is LQKENI. V gave up 5 bases and J gave up 5 bases; unmatched junction bases: 5. The CDR3 extends over 14 amino acids. The CDR3 DNA follows: TGTGCCAGCTCATCTGACAGGGGACGAAACACCATATATTTT. Translated: CASSSDRGRNTIYF. Complete variable domain (other parts from reference TRBV18 and TRBJ1-3): NAGVMQNPRHLVRRRGQEARLRCSPMKGHSHVYWYRQLPEEGLKFMVYLQKENIIDESGMPKERFSAEFPKEGPSILRIQQVVRGDSAAYFCASSSDRGRNTIYFGEGSWLTVV.